The sequence of this T cell receptor beta chain was determined in a study of regulatory T cells in long-lasting Graves disease. Relying on iRepertoire HTBI primers and Arm-PCR of CDR3 regions, the team built TCR beta libraries. One entry per CDR3 protein, called by TCRdb with MiXCR from the multiplex PCR reads. This sample carries 420,000 or so distinct CDR3 sequences, roughly 17% of them seen once, and the ten largest clones take 20% to 25%. Time point given: newly diagnosed GD, antithyroid drugs for less than 3 months. PBMC RNA was the source of the TCR library. This sample also appeared in a second study, on T cells in Graves' hyperthyroidism and ophthalmopathy. Per that study: Stable disease denoted Graves' hyperthyroidism without ophthalmopathy progression within 18 months.

The clonotype originates from a woman under 30 with Graves disease. Sequencing was performed on peripheral blood mononuclear cells (PBMCs), taken at new diagnosis, from a patient treated with antithyroid drugs.

The CDR3 loop is CASSQHRTTNEKLFF. CDR3 DNA: TGTGCCAGCAGCCAACATAGGACTACTAATGAAAAACTGTTTTTT. The chain has TRBV14 and TRBJ1-4; D remains ambiguous. Per the germline V gene, CDR1 is SGHDN and CDR2 is FVKESK. The V end lost 2 bases, the J end lost 2 bases, and 9 bases lay between the germline ends. The CDR3 runs 15 residues.